The 25 T cell receptor beta chains listed next were all sequenced from one sample in a study of blood T cell repertoires in COVID-19. Data came from immunoSEQ multiplex PCR; TCRdb stores just in-frame clones and leaves some out. The sample has 200,000 to 250,000 clones; around 84% are singletons. Sample: peripheral blood. The source of these receptors is a woman aged 55-75 years who had recovered from COVID-19.

The J gene is TRBJ2-2, the V gene TRBV5-1; weak D call: TRBD1 (5 bases). This CDR3 is built from 15 residues. With 1 base removed from V and 5 bases from J, the gap between germline ends came to 12 bases. Germline V CDR1 and CDR2: SGHRS, YFSETQ. The CDR3 DNA is TGCGCCAGCAGCTTGTCTGGGGCGGAAACCGGGGAGCTGTTTTTT. This gives the protein CASSLSGAETGELFF.

This chain connects TRBV27 to TRBJ2-7; 9 nucleotides align to TRBD1. J lost 1 base, V lost 6 bases, and 7 bases had no gene match. The germline V gene has CDR1 MNHEY and CDR2 SMNVEV (reference sequence). This CDR3 comprises 15 residues. In nucleotides, the CDR3 is TGTGCCAGCAGCTGGGGACAGGGCCTATCCTACGAGCAGTACTTC. Protein product: CASSWGQGLSYEQYF.

The V gene is TRBV3-1 (or the pseudogene TRBV3-2), the J gene TRBJ1-2; 7 bases are shared with TRBD1. The CDR3 totals 14 residues. Germline-derived CDR1 and CDR2 are LGHDT and YNNKEL (reference sequence). V was clipped by 3 bases and J by 4 bases; unmatched bases: 5. This CDR3 is CASSHGTDLYGYTF. The CDR3 nucleotides read TGTGCCAGCAGCCACGGGACAGACCTCTATGGCTACACCTTC.

The chain combines TRBV5-4 with TRBJ1-1; 8 positions match TRBD1. The CDR3 consists of 16 residues. Trimming removed 0 bases from V and 0 bases from J; junction bases left unmatched: 4. The germline CDR1 and CDR2 sequences are SGHNT and YYREEE (reference sequence). CDR3 residues: CASSLGTGNMNTEAFF. DNA of the CDR3: TGTGCCAGCAGCTTGGGGACAGGGAATATGAACACTGAAGCTTTCTTT.

This clone has a handful of counts. The rearrangement links TRBV4-3 to TRBJ1-1; TRBD1 aligns across 9 bases. The CDR3 has 14 amino acids. Germline CDR1 and CDR2: LGHNA and YSLEER. J was trimmed by 5 bases and V by 4 bases; bases with no gene match: 5. This CDR3 is CASSRGTGFTEAFF. The DNA of the CDR3 is TGCGCCAGCAGCCGGGGGACAGGGTTTACTGAAGCTTTCTTT.

This chain connects TRBV10-3 to TRBJ1-6, with D unclear. V lost 0 bases to trimming and J lost 5 bases, with 8 bases between them. The length of the CDR3 is 15 residues. CDR1 and CDR2 (germline): ENHRY, SYGVKD. CDR3 DNA: TGTGCCATCAGTGAGTCGGGCAGAGATAATTCACCCCTCCACTTT. It specifies CAISESGRDNSPLHF.

The chain carries TRBV7-9 and TRBJ1-1; D unresolved. V gave up 7 bases and J gave up 1 base, with 10 bases separating them. The CDR3 is 13 residues long. Germline lookup yields CDR1 SEHNR and CDR2 FQNEAQ (reference sequence). The chain's CDR3 is CASNDTQNTEAFF. Here the CDR3 DNA reads TGTGCCAGCAATGATACACAGAACACTGAAGCTTTCTTT.

This rearrangement joins TRBV7-3 to TRBJ2-2; 9 bases are a match to TRBD2. The CDR3 loop spans 16 amino acids. Germline values: CDR1 SGHTA, CDR2 FQGTGA. The J segment lost 7 bases and the V segment lost 6 bases, leaving 12 bases of the junction unmatched. The CDR3 is CASSSRASGMVGELFF. DNA for the CDR3: TGTGCCAGCAGTTCTCGGGCTAGCGGGATGGTCGGGGAGCTGTTTTTT.

This clone was found once. The chain joins TRBV29-1 to TRBJ2-1, with TRBD1 matching over 9 bases. The CDR3 spans 13 residues. CDR1 SQVTM and CDR2 ANQGSEA come from the germline V gene. Trimming cost V 5 bases and J 3 bases; bases outside gene matches: 2. CDR3 loop: CSVRTGDYNEQFF. DNA for the CDR3: TGCAGCGTTAGGACAGGGGACTACAATGAGCAGTTCTTC.

The chain has TRBV18 and TRBJ2-5, with TRBD1 matching over 7 bases. Trimming cost V 2 bases and J 2 bases; bases outside gene matches: 11. The CDR3 totals 17 residues. Germline CDR1 reads KGHSH; CDR2 reads LQKENI. CDR3 nucleotide sequence: TGTGCCAGCTCACCAGGTTTGAGAGGGGGCCTTCAAGAGACCCAGTACTTC. It yields the protein CASSPGLRGGLQETQYF. Full variable domain (remainder filled in from reference TRBV18 and TRBJ2-5): NAGVMQNPRHLVRRRGQEARLRCSPMKGHSHVYWYRQLPEEGLKFMVYLQKENIIDESGMPKERFSAEFPKEGPSILRIQQVVRGDSAAYFCASSPGLRGGLQETQYFGPGTRLLVL.

The chain links TRBV3-1 (or the pseudogene TRBV3-2) to TRBJ1-2; 7 nucleotides agree with TRBD1. The CDR3 covers 15 residues. V dropped 5 bases and J dropped 8; count of bases not matched to a gene: 14. The germline V gene has CDR1 LGHDT and CDR2 YNNKEL (reference sequence). CDR3 amino acids: CASSTNRPGGQGYTF. As DNA, the CDR3 is TGTGCCAGCAGCACTAACCGCCCAGGGGGGCAAGGCTACACCTTC.

This clone occurred a few times. The junction and the germline gene differ at one end; a read error may be behind it. The rearrangement joins TRBV2 to TRBJ2-4; tentatively, D is TRBD1 (5 bases). The germline V gene has CDR1 SNHLY and CDR2 FYNNEI. The length of the CDR3 is 11 residues. The CDR3 sequence: CASSEEGRVLF. The CDR3 bases are TGTGCCAGCAGTGAAGAGGGCAGGGTACTATTC.

The rearrangement joins TRBV7-6 to TRBJ1-2, with 9 bases matching TRBD1. The CDR3 extends over 18 amino acids. Germline assignment: CDR1 SGHVS and CDR2 FNYEAQ. V was clipped by 1 base and J by 0 bases; unmatched bases: 9. CDR3 protein: CASSLDGGQGKSNYGYTF. DNA for the CDR3: TGTGCCAGCAGCTTAGATGGGGGACAGGGAAAGTCTAACTATGGCTACACCTTC.

In this sample, this clone turned up once. The chain uses TRBV2 and TRBJ1-1, with 9 bases matching TRBD1. The trim removed 5 bases at V and 6 bases at J, leaving 16 bases unmatched. The germline gives CDR1 SNHLY, CDR2 FYNNEI. This CDR3 is built from 17 residues. The CDR3 is CASSSEQGALYGSEAFF. The CDR3 DNA sequence: TGTGCCAGCAGTAGTGAACAGGGGGCTCTTTATGGTTCTGAAGCTTTCTTT. The full variable domain, rest sourced from reference TRBV2 and TRBJ1-1, is EPEVTQTPSHQVTQMGQEVILRCVPISNHLYFYWYRQILGQKVEFLVSFYNNEISEKSEIFDDQFSVERPDGSNFTLKIRSTKLEDSAMYFCASSSEQGALYGSEAFFGQGTRLTVV.

V usage is TRBV11-3 and J usage is TRBJ2-2; 9 nucleotides line up with TRBD1. Germline lookup yields CDR1 SGHNT and CDR2 YENEEA. The V segment lost 8 bases and the J segment 6 bases; nucleotides outside the gene matches: 7. This CDR3 is 14 amino acids long. The CDR3 nucleotides read TGTGCCAGCCGCCGGGACAGGGCTTCCGGGGAGCTGTTTTTT. Translating gives CASRRDRASGELFF.

CDR3 nucleotide sequence: TGCGCCAGCAGTGAGTCAGGGGGGGGACTTGAGCAGTTCTTC. This codes for CASSESGGGLEQFF. The chain recombines TRBV10-1 with TRBJ2-1; tentatively, D is TRBD2 (7 bases). CDR1 WNHNN and CDR2 SYGVQD come from the germline V gene (reference sequence). The CDR3 has 14 residues. V was trimmed by 0 bases and J by 9 bases, leaving 12 bases between them.

The rearrangement links TRBV30 to TRBJ1-2; D might be TRBD1 (5 bases). Germline assignment: CDR1 GTSNPN and CDR2 SVGIG (reference sequence). The ends were cut back, 5 bases at V and 8 bases at J, with 15 bases in the middle. CDR3 size: 12 residues. In DNA, the CDR3 is TGTGCCTGGGACTACAGGTCCGGGGGCTACACCTTC. As protein: CAWDYRSGGYTF.

The rearrangement links TRBV7-8 to TRBJ2-6; TRBD1 matches at 9 bases. CDR1 SGHVS and CDR2 FQNEAQ come from the germline V gene. This CDR3 comprises 17 residues. V lost 4 bases to trimming and J lost 3 bases; unmatched junction nucleotides: 7. Here the CDR3 DNA reads TGTGCCAGCAGCTCGGGACAGGGAATATTTGGGGCCAACGTCCTGACTTTC. The encoded protein is CASSSGQGIFGANVLTF.

V is TRBV5-1 and J is TRBJ2-1; perhaps TRBD2 as D (7 bases). The germline CDR1 and CDR2 sequences are SGHRS and YFSETQ. V gave up 3 bases and J gave up 2 bases, with 12 bases separating them. This CDR3 spans 15 amino acids. The CDR3 spells CASSSIGGAYNEQFF. For the CDR3, the DNA is TGCGCCAGCAGCTCGATAGGGGGGGCCTACAATGAGCAGTTCTTC.

The chain uses TRBV10-2 and TRBJ1-4; no reliable D call. This CDR3 is built from 17 residues. V lost 3 bases and J 0 bases, leaving 14 bases between the germline ends. From germline, CDR1 is WSHSY and CDR2 SAAADI. The CDR3 region is CASSDKVRTTTNEKLFF. CDR3 nucleotide sequence: TGCGCCAGCAGTGACAAAGTCAGGACTACAACTAATGAAAAACTGTTTTTT.

The chain joins TRBV28 to TRBJ2-7; D possibly corresponds to TRBD2 (7 bases). Germline V gene data show CDR1 as MDHEN and CDR2 as SYDVKM. Trimming left V 6 bases short and J 4 bases short, with 16 bases between. The CDR3 spans 14 residues. CDR3 bases: TGTGCCAGCAGCCCAATTCGGGGGGCTTACGAGCAGTACTTC. Protein: CASSPIRGAYEQYF.

The chain links TRBV3-1 (or the pseudogene TRBV3-2) to TRBJ1-2, with D uncertain. V was pared by 4 bases and J by 8 bases, with 11 bases between. This CDR3 has 12 residues. CDR1 and CDR2 (germline): LGHDT, YNNKEL (reference sequence). The CDR3 is CASSRRGGGYTF. Written as DNA, the CDR3 is TGTGCCAGCAGCCGACGGGGAGGAGGCTACACCTTC.

The J gene is TRBJ2-5, the V gene TRBV7-9; tentatively, D is TRBD2 (6 bases). V was shortened by 6 bases and J by 1 base, with 12 bases between the two germline ends. Germline assignment: CDR1 SEHNR and CDR2 FQNEAQ (reference sequence). The CDR3 is 14 amino acids. In DNA form, the CDR3 reads TGTGCCAGCAGACCTTTGGGGGGCCAAGAGACCCAGTACTTC. Protein product: CASRPLGGQETQYF.

This chain uses TRBV6-4 with TRBJ2-2; the match to TRBD2 covers 8 bases. Looked up from germline, CDR1 is MRHNA and CDR2 is SNTAGT. V shed 2 bases, J shed 2 bases, and the junction held 1 base outside the gene matches. The CDR3 loop spans 15 amino acids. The CDR3 DNA reads as TGTGCCAGCAGTGACGGGACTAGAAACACCGGGGAGCTGTTTTTT. It is translated as CASSDGTRNTGELFF.

This chain joins TRBV6-5 and TRBJ1-6, with D unclear. Trimming left V 3 bases short and J 6 bases short, with 12 bases between. The CDR3 loop spans 15 amino acids. The germline V gene encodes CDR1 MNHEY and CDR2 SVGAGI. The CDR3 region is CASSYSGHINSPLHF. The CDR3 DNA follows: TGTGCCAGCAGTTATTCGGGTCACATTAATTCACCCCTCCACTTT.